A single T cell receptor beta chain is shown here with its context. Antigen: not known. Here immunoSEQ multiplex PCR was the method, and the copy in TCRdb shows in-frame clones only, minus some. This table holds around 600,000 clones, about 97% found once. This specimen belongs to a study of shared clonotypes between healthy human individuals. Study results and caveats: In general, naive subsets displayed greater estimated richness than memory subsets did.

V lost 2 bases and J lost 0, with 20 bases in between. Germline values: CDR1 LNHNV, CDR2 YYDKDF (reference sequence). This CDR3 contains 19 residues. The sample comprised naive CD4+ T cells sorted from blood. As to subset: CD45RA+ positively selected. The rearrangement joins TRBV15 to TRBJ2-4; the D gene could be TRBD1 or TRBD2 (5 bases each). This sequence originates from a woman in her 30s in good health. The DNA of the CDR3 is TGTGCCACCAGCAGAACGAAAGGGACGTCTGGGCTAGCCAAAAACATTCAGTACTTC. Translation gives CATSRTKGTSGLAKNIQYF.